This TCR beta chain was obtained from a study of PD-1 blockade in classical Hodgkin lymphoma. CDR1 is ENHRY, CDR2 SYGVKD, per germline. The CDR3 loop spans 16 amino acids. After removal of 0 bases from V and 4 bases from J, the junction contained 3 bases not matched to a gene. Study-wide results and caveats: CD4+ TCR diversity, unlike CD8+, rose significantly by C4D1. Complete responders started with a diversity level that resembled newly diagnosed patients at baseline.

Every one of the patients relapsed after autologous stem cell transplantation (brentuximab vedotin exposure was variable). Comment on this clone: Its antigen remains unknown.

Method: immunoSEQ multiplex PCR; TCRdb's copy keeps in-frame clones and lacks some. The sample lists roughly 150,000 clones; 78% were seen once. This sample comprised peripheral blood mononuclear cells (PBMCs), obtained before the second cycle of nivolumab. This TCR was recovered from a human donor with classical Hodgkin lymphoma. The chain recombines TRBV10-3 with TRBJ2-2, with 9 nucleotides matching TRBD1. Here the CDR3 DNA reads TGTGCCATCAGTGAGTCGGGACAGGGTAGCACCGGGGAGCTGTTTTTT. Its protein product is CAISESGQGSTGELFF.